This T cell receptor (beta chain) was captured by sequencing in a study of blood T cell repertoires in COVID-19. Study information: Samples taken during acute and convalescent COVID-19 were collected in the United States, Italy and Spain. Sample material is recorded as cDNA or gDNA derived from T cells, B-cell-depleted T cells, or PBMCs.

Germline CDR1 and CDR2: MNHEY and SVGEGT. The V gene end was trimmed by 2 bases and the J gene end by 3 bases; junction bases not matched to a gene: 2. The CDR3 covers 17 residues. Using immunoSEQ multiplex PCR, the repertoire was profiled, and TCRdb retains in-frame clones only, with some absent. The sample holds a few hundred thousand clones, around nine tenths seen once. The TCR sequence derives from a man in his thirties or forties with acute or convalescent COVID-19. The V call is TRBV6-2 or TRBV6-3, the J call TRBJ2-2, with TRBD2 matching 14 bases. Sequencing was done on a sample of peripheral blood. As DNA, the CDR3 is TGTGCCAGCAGTTACGGGGGACTAGCGGGAGACACCGGGGAGCTGTTTTTT. It encodes CASSYGGLAGDTGELFF.